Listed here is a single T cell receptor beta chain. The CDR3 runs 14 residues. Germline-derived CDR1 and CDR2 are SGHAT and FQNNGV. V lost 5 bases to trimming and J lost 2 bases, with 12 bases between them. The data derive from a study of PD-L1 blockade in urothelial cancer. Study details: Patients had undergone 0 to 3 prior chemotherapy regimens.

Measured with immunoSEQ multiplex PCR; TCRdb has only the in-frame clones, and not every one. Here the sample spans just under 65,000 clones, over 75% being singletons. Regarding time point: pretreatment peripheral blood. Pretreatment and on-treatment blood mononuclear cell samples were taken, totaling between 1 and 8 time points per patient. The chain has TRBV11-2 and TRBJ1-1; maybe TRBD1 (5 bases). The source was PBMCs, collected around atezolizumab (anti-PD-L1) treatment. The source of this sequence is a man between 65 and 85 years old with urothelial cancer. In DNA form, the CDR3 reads TGTGCCAGCAGCCTAGGGGCCCGAAACACTGAAGCTTTCTTT. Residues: CASSLGARNTEAFF.